A single sample is the source of the 27 T cell receptor beta chains below, sequenced in a study of response to subunit inactivated influenza vaccine. Using its own MiXCR run on the RT-PCR reads, TCRdb lists one record per CDR3 protein. This table has approximately 570,000 distinct CDR3 sequences, less than 8% appearing once. The sample in question was PBMCs from blood, obtained less than 25 months after vaccination. These receptors originate from a man aged 45 to 75 who received an inactivated influenza vaccine.

This clonotype was observed many times. V gene TRBV21-1 combines with J gene TRBJ2-5; the table's D call, TRBD1, has no DNA check behind it. TRBV21-1 counts as a pseudogene. The CDR3 contains 14 residues. CDR3 sequence: CASSGTDSQETQYF. CDR3 in DNA: TGTGCCAGCAGCGGAACGGACAGTCAAGAGACCCAGTACTTC.

The rearrangement links TRBV12-3 or TRBV12-4 to TRBJ1-5; no firm D call. V was trimmed by 3 bases and J by 1 base, leaving 7 bases between them. The CDR3 has 14 amino acids. CDR3 DNA: TGTGCCAGCAGTTTCCCGGTGAGCAATCAGCCCCAGCATTTT. Translating it yields CASSFPVSNQPQHF.

The chain carries TRBV5-4 and TRBJ1-2; 7 nucleotides agree with TRBD1. Germline lookup yields CDR1 SGHNT and CDR2 YYREEE (reference sequence). V trimming: 0 bases; J trimming: 3 bases; junction bases outside the gene matches: 5. CDR3 length equals 15 residues. The CDR3 coding sequence is TGTGCCAGCAGCTTGGCGACAGGGAAGGACTATGGCTACACCTTC. Protein sequence: CASSLATGKDYGYTF.

The table lists this clonotype with a few counts. The gene calls are TRBV5-1 and TRBJ1-2; D is perhaps TRBD1 (5 bases). Germline V gene sequence: CDR1 SGHRS, CDR2 YFSETQ. The CDR3 covers 14 residues. V lost 0 bases and J lost 8, with 14 bases in between. CDR3 protein: CASSLGDPLQGYTF. The CDR3 DNA follows: TGCGCCAGCAGCTTGGGGGACCCTCTTCAGGGCTACACCTTC.

V and J are TRBV2 and TRBJ1-4; D is perhaps TRBD1 (5 bases). CDR3 length: 13 residues. Germline values: CDR1 SNHLY, CDR2 FYNNEI. The ends were cut back, 5 bases at V and 14 bases at J, with 18 bases in the middle. CDR3 sequence reads: CASSPSGTAYLFF. In nucleotides, the CDR3 is TGTGCCAGCAGTCCTAGCGGGACGGCCTATCTGTTTTTT.

The chain couples TRBV7-8 to TRBJ2-3; the match to TRBD2 covers 9 bases. CDR1 and CDR2 from the germline V gene are SGHVS and FQNEAQ. The CDR3 sequence is 15 residues long. V lost 5 bases and J lost 4; bases outside the gene matches: 7. The CDR3 DNA sequence: TGTGCCAGCAGCGCTCTAGCGGGGCGGGCAGATACGCAGTATTTT. Translation gives CASSALAGRADTQYF. The full variable domain, completed using reference TRBV7-8 and TRBJ2-3, is GAGVSQSPRYKVAKRGQDVALRCDPISGHVSLFWYQQALGQGPEFLTYFQNEAQLDKSGLPSDRFFAERPEGSVSTLKIQRTQQEDSAVYLCASSALAGRADTQYFGPGTRLTVL.

This clonotype was counted at least ten times. The chain couples TRBV25-1 to TRBJ2-7; weak D call: TRBD1 (6 bases). The germline CDR1 and CDR2 sequences are MGHDK and SYGVNS. The CDR3 runs 14 residues. The V end was cut by 0 bases, the J end by 1 base, with 7 bases between. This CDR3 reads CASSEYQGSYEQYF. The CDR3 nucleotides read TGTGCCAGCAGTGAATATCAGGGGTCCTACGAGCAGTACTTC.

This clonotype was counted between two and nine times. This rearrangement joins TRBV3-1 to TRBJ2-3, with 13 bases identical to TRBD2. The CDR3 sequence is 17 residues long. Germline V gene lookup returns CDR1 LGHDT and CDR2 YNNKEL (reference sequence). Trimming took 1 base from V and 5 from J; bases not matched to a gene: 6. This CDR3 reads CASSQGIGLAGEDTQYF. DNA of the CDR3: TGTGCCAGCAGCCAAGGGATTGGACTAGCGGGGGAAGATACGCAGTATTTT.

The rearrangement links TRBV6-1 to TRBJ2-3; D is undetermined. Germline lookup yields CDR1 MNHNS and CDR2 SASEGT. V lost 5 bases to trimming and J lost 4 bases, with 13 bases between them. The CDR3 covers 14 residues. Here the CDR3 reads CASSPDLNADTQYF. The DNA for the CDR3 is TGTGCCAGCAGTCCAGATCTGAATGCAGATACGCAGTATTTT.

In its sample, this clonotype was seen a few times. This sequence joins TRBV20-1 and TRBJ1-3, with no clear D. V shed 3 bases and J shed 2 bases, with 11 bases lying between them. The CDR3 length is 14 residues. Germline lookup yields CDR1 DFQATT and CDR2 SNEGSKA (reference sequence). The CDR3 nucleotides read TGCAGTGCTAGGGACCAATTTGCTGGAAACACCATATATTTT. Translation: CSARDQFAGNTIYF.

In its sample, this clonotype was seen many times. The chain joins TRBV5-6 to TRBJ2-2; the D gene is possibly TRBD2 (6 bases). CDR1 and CDR2 (germline): SGHDT, YYEEEE. Trimming stripped 3 bases from V and 5 bases from J, with 14 bases between. CDR3 size: 15 residues. This CDR3 is CASSYGTSLTGELFF. The CDR3 DNA follows: TGTGCCAGCAGCTACGGGACTTCTCTTACCGGGGAGCTGTTTTTT. Full variable domain (rest looked up from reference TRBV5-6 and TRBJ2-2): DAGVTQSPTHLIKTRGQQVTLRCSPKSGHDTVSWYQQALGQGPQFIFQYYEEEERQRGNFPDRFSGHQFPNYSSELNVNALLLGDSALYLCASSYGTSLTGELFFGEGSRLTVL.

This clonotype was detected ten times or more. This rearrangement joins TRBV27 to TRBJ2-3; D remains ambiguous. The CDR3 sequence is 14 residues long. Germline loops: CDR1 MNHEY, CDR2 SMNVEV (reference sequence). V dropped 6 bases and J dropped 3 bases, with 13 bases sitting between them. CDR3 region: CASRKTRRTDTQYF. The CDR3 bases are TGTGCCAGCAGAAAGACAAGACGGACAGATACGCAGTATTTT.

This clonotype occurred many times. The CDR3 DNA reads TGCGCCAGCAGCCCCCACCCCGGGACAGGGGGCTTTGATGGCTACACCTTC. Translated: CASSPHPGTGGFDGYTF. The J gene is TRBJ1-2, the V gene TRBV4-1, with 12 bases aligning to TRBD1. V was clipped by 4 bases and J by 6 bases; unmatched bases: 12. Germline V gene sequence: CDR1 MGHRA, CDR2 YSYEKL. The CDR3 spans 17 residues.

In this sample, this clonotype turned up many times. The rearrangement uses TRBV7-9 and TRBJ2-1; D is uncertain. The V end lost 1 base, the J end lost 7 bases, and 8 bases lay between the germline ends. This CDR3 has 13 residues. CDR1 is SEHNR and CDR2 is FQNEAQ in the germline V gene (reference sequence). The CDR3 sequence: CASSLGNSNEQFF. CDR3 sequence (DNA): TGTGCCAGCAGCTTAGGGAACAGTAATGAGCAGTTCTTC. The variable domain in full, with the rest retrieved from reference TRBV7-9 and TRBJ2-1, is DTGVSQNPRHKITKRGQNVTFRCDPISEHNRLYWYRQTLGQGPEFLTYFQNEAQLEKSRLLSDRFSAERPKGSFSTLEIQRTEQGDSAMYLCASSLGNSNEQFFGPGTRLTVL.

There are a few counts of this clonotype. The CDR3 sequence is CSARLRGAEQFF. The DNA for the CDR3 is TGCAGTGCTAGATTACGGGGTGCCGAGCAGTTCTTC. This chain links TRBV20-1 with TRBJ2-1, with D maybe TRBD2 (5 bases). The CDR3 is 12 residues long. The V end was cut by 2 bases, the J end by 10 bases, with 12 bases between. The germline CDR1 and CDR2 sequences are DFQATT and SNEGSKA (reference sequence).

This clonotype was counted only a few times. This rearrangement joins TRBV30 to TRBJ1-5; tentative D call: TRBD1 (6 bases). CDR3 length equals 13 residues. CDR1 is GTSNPN, CDR2 SVGIG, per germline (reference sequence). V gave up 3 bases and J gave up 5 bases, with 11 bases separating them. This CDR3 is CAWSFRGDQPQHF. CDR3 sequence (DNA): TGTGCCTGGAGCTTCAGGGGCGATCAGCCCCAGCATTTT.

The V and J genes are TRBV7-9 and TRBJ2-2; perhaps TRBD1 as D (5 bases). The CDR3 is made up of 13 amino acids. Germline CDR1 reads SEHNR; CDR2 reads FQNEAQ (reference sequence). Trimming removed 3 bases from V and 9 bases from J, with 11 bases in between. The CDR3 nucleotides are TGTGCCAGCAGCTTCCAACAGGTCCGGGAGCTGTTTTTT. This sequence encodes CASSFQQVRELFF.

The chain recombines TRBV12-3 or TRBV12-4 with TRBJ2-7; a weak D match, TRBD1 (5 bases). Trimming removed 6 bases at V and 6 bases at J, with 15 bases between. The CDR3 extends over 13 amino acids. This chain's CDR3 is CASSPLWGREQYF. The DNA of the CDR3 is TGTGCCAGCAGCCCCCTATGGGGCCGCGAGCAGTACTTC.

J is TRBJ2-7 and V is TRBV19; 11 positions match TRBD2. The germline CDR1 and CDR2 sequences are LNHDA and SQIVND (reference sequence). With 0 bases clipped from V and 3 bases from J, the junction kept 7 bases outside the gene matches. This CDR3 region has 17 residues. The CDR3 protein is CASSIEVGTSGHYEQYF. DNA of the CDR3: TGTGCCAGTAGTATAGAAGTTGGGACTAGCGGTCACTACGAGCAGTACTTC.

This clonotype appeared many times. J is TRBJ1-6 and V is TRBV25-1; D not resolved. From germline, CDR1 is MGHDK and CDR2 SYGVNS. V lost 1 base to trimming and J lost 7 bases, with 2 bases between them. The CDR3 runs 12 residues. CDR3 loop: CASSEWNSPLHF. Here the CDR3 DNA reads TGTGCCAGCAGTGAATGGAATTCACCCCTCCACTTT.

Concerning this clonotype: A read error may be the cause here, since a much bigger clone is one base away. The chain recombines TRBV5-1 with TRBJ2-1; perhaps TRBD2 as D (6 bases). The CDR3 covers 16 residues. The V and J ends lost 3 bases and 7 bases respectively, with 20 bases between them. In germline, CDR1 is SGHRS, CDR2 YFSETQ. CDR3 DNA: TGCGCCAGCAGCTCCATAGCGGTAGTTGTTTCGAATGAGCAGTTCTTC. As protein: CASSSIAVVVSNEQFF.

A few counts support this clonotype. CDR3 in DNA: TGCGCCAGCAGCCAAGATCGACGGGGGGCATCAGATACGCAGTATTTT. Amino acid sequence: CASSQDRRGASDTQYF. The chain recombines TRBV4-3 with TRBJ2-3, with a weak D call TRBD2 (7 bases). Trimming cost V 0 bases and J 4 bases, with 14 bases left between them. The CDR3 loop spans 16 amino acids. In germline, CDR1 is LGHNA, CDR2 YSLEER.

The chain has TRBV27 and TRBJ2-4; maybe TRBD1 (5 bases). The CDR3 extends over 17 amino acids. V lost 6 bases and J 0 bases, leaving 18 bases between the germline ends. Germline assignment: CDR1 MNHEY and CDR2 SMNVEV (reference sequence). CDR3 coding DNA: TGTGCCAGCAGCGAACTTCCGACAGCGCTAGCCAAAAACATTCAGTACTTC. Translation: CASSELPTALAKNIQYF.

The V and J genes are TRBV6-1 and TRBJ2-1; 7 bases agree with TRBD1. The CDR3 length is 15 residues. V gave up 4 bases and J gave up 7 bases; unmatched junction bases: 10. Looked up from germline, CDR1 is MNHNS and CDR2 is SASEGT. The CDR3 spells CASSGPHLQGNEQFF. CDR3 in DNA: TGTGCCAGCAGTGGACCCCACCTACAGGGGAATGAGCAGTTCTTC.

This clonotype was seen at least ten times. The gene calls are TRBV6-6 and TRBJ2-7; D may match TRBD1 or TRBD2 (6 bases each). CDR3 size: 13 residues. Trimming took 2 bases from V and 4 from J, leaving 9 bases between them. The germline CDR1 and CDR2 sequences are MNHNY and SVGAGI (reference sequence). CDR3 protein: CASSYRGPYEQYF. The CDR3 DNA is TGTGCCAGCAGTTACCGGGGGCCATACGAGCAGTACTTC.

This clonotype turned up a few times. The V gene is TRBV5-1, the J gene TRBJ2-1, with TRBD1 matching 10 bases. Trimming cost V 4 bases and J 0 bases; bases outside gene matches: 4. The CDR3 is 16 residues long. The germline gives CDR1 SGHRS, CDR2 YFSETQ. The CDR3 is CASSRDRGFSYNEQFF. DNA of the CDR3: TGCGCCAGCAGCAGGGACAGGGGATTCTCCTACAATGAGCAGTTCTTC.

This chain connects TRBV20-1 to TRBJ2-3; 8 positions agree with TRBD2. Trimming removed 8 bases from V and 4 bases from J; junction bases left unmatched: 11. The V gene's germline CDR1 is DFQATT and CDR2 SNEGSKA (reference sequence). The CDR3 has 14 residues. For the CDR3, the DNA is TGCAGTCCCCCGGGGGTCGGGGGGGCAGATACGCAGTATTTT. It translates to CSPPGVGGADTQYF.